The sample holds a few counts of the clone carrying this T cell receptor (beta chain). The antigen is not known. Per the germline V gene, CDR1 is SSHAT and CDR2 is FNYEAQ (reference sequence). This CDR3 comprises 15 residues. After removal of 0 bases from V and 6 bases from J, the junction contained 4 bases not matched to a gene. This sample is drawn from a study of cytomegalovirus exposure and HLA in healthy donors. Points from the study as a whole: A later analysis, which compared TCR beta chains of equal frequency, found the HLA-associated ones more clonally expanded. A later analysis revealed that TCR association rates differed between HLA loci, peaking at DRB1 and bottoming out at HLA-C. Follow-up analysis later connected one missense variant in DCLRE1C with trimming of TCR beta V- and J-genes.

Both 60 Vbeta primers and 13 Jbeta primers went into the PCR. Assay used: immunoSEQ multiplex PCR; TCRdb lists only in-frame clones, some missing. The sample holds 150,000 to 200,000 clones, 81% seen once. Sequencing was performed on PBMCs. The sequence was collected from a man in his forties in good health and CMV-seropositive. This chain links TRBV7-7 with TRBJ2-1, with TRBD1 matching 8 bases. The CDR3 nucleotides are TGTGCCAGCAGCTTAGCTGGACAGGGTACCAATGAGCAGTTCTTC. Amino acid sequence: CASSLAGQGTNEQFF.